This T cell receptor (beta chain) stems from a study of blood T cell repertoires in COVID-19. Study-level background: The analysed material was cDNA or gDNA that came from T cells, B-cell-depleted T cells, or PBMCs.

The CDR3 loop spans 14 amino acids. Trimming pared 1 base from V and 2 bases from J, leaving 6 bases between. Germline loops: CDR1 LGHNT, CDR2 FRNRAP. Sequenced by immunoSEQ multiplex PCR; TCRdb stores in-frame clones only, minus some. Of 300,000 or so clones listed, approximately 84% are singletons. The recovered donors of Cohort 3 showed two negative PCRs, clearance, or symptom resolution. The clonotype comes from a woman aged 18-30 years who had recovered from COVID-19. Sequenced: PBMCs or T cells enriched from blood (not recorded which). The rearrangement joins TRBV12-5 to TRBJ1-5; TRBD1 might be the D (5 bases). The CDR3 region has the DNA TGTGCTAGTGGTTTGGGCAGGGGCAATCAGCCCCAGCATTTT. Translating gives CASGLGRGNQPQHF.